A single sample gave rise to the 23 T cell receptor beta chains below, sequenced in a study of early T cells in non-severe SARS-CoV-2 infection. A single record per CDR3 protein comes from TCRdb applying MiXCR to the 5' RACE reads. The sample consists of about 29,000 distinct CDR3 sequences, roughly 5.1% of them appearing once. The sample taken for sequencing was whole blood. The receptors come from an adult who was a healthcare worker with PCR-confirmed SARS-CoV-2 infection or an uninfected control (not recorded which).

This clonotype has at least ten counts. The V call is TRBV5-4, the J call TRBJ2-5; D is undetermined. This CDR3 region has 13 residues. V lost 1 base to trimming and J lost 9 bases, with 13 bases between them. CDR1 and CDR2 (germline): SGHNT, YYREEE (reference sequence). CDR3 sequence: CASSLSKHQAQYF. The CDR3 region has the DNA TGTGCCAGCAGCTTGTCTAAACACCAAGCCCAGTACTTC.

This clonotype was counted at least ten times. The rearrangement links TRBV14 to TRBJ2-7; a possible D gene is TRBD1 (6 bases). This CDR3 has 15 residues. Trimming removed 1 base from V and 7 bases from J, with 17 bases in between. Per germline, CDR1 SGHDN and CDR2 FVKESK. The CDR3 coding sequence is TGTGCCAGCAGCCAAGGAGGCTGGGGGCGGAAGGAGCAGTACTTC. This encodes CASSQGGWGRKEQYF.

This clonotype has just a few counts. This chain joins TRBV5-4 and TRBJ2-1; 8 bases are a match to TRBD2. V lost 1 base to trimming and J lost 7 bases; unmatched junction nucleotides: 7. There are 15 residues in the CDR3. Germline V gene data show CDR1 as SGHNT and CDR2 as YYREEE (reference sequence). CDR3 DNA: TGTGCCAGCAGCTTGTTCCAGCGGGAGACGAATGAGCAGTTCTTC. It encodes CASSLFQRETNEQFF. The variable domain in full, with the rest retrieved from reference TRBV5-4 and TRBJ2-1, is ETGVTQSPTHLIKTRGQQVTLRCSSQSGHNTVSWYQQALGQGPQFIFQYYREEENGRGNFPPRFSGLQFPNYSSELNVNALELDDSALYLCASSLFQRETNEQFFGPGTRLTVL.

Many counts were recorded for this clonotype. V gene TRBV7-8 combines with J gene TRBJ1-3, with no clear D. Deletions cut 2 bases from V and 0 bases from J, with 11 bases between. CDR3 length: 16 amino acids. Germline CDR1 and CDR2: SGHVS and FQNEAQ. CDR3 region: CASSLSSRISGNTIYF. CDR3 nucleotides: TGTGCCAGCAGCTTATCCTCACGCATCTCTGGAAACACCATATATTTT.

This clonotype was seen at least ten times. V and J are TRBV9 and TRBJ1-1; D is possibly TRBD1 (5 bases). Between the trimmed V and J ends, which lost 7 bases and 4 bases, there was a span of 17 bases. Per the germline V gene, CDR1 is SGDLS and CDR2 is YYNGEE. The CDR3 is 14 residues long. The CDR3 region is CASLGRGLVTEAFF. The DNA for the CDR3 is TGTGCCAGCCTCGGGCGGGGGTTGGTCACTGAAGCTTTCTTT.

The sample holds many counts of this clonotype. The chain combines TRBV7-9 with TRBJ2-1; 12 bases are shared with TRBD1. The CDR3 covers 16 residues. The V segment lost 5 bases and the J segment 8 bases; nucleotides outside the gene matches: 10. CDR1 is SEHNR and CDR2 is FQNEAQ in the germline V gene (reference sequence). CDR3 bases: TGTGCCAGCAGCCCCCGACAGGGGACAGGGGGCGATGAGCAGTTCTTC. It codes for CASSPRQGTGGDEQFF.

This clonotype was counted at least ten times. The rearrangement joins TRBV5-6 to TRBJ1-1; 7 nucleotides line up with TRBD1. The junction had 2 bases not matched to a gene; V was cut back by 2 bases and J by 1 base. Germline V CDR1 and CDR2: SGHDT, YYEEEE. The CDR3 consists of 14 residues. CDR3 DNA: TGTGCCAGCAGCTTTGGGACAGCGAACACTGAAGCTTTCTTT. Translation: CASSFGTANTEAFF.

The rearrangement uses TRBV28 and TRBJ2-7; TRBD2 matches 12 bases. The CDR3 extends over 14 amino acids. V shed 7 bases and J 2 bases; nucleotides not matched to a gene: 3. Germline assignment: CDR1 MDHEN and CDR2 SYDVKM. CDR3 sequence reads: CASKRTSGAYEQYF. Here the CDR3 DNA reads TGTGCCAGCAAAAGGACTAGCGGGGCCTACGAGCAGTACTTC. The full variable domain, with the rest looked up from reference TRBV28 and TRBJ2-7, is DVKVTQSSRYLVKRTGEKVFLECVQDMDHENMFWYRQDPGLGLRLIYFSYDVKMKEKGDIPEGYSVSREKKERFSLILESASTNQTSMYLCASKRTSGAYEQYFGPGTRLTVT.

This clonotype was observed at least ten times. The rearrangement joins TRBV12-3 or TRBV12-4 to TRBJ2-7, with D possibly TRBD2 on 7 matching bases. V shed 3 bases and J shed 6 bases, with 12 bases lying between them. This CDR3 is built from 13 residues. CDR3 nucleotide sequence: TGTGCCAGCAGTTTCGGGGGGCGCAGCGAGCAGTACTTC. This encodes CASSFGGRSEQYF.

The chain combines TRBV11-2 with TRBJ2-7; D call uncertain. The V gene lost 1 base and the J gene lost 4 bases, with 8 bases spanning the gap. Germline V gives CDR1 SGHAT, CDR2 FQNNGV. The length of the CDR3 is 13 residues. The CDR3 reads CASSLVGPYEQYF. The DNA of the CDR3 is TGTGCCAGCAGCTTAGTTGGGCCATACGAGCAGTACTTC.

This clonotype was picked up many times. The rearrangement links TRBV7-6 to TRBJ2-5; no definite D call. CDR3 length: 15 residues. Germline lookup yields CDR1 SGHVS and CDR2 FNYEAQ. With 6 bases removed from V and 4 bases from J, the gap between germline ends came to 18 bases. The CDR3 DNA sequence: TGTGCCAGCAGTGCCGACCCCCTGTCGGGAGAGACCCAGTACTTC. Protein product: CASSADPLSGETQYF.

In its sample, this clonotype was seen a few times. Written as DNA, the CDR3 is TGCGCCAGCAGCTTGGACCGACCAACTAATGAAAAACTGTTTTTT. This codes for CASSLDRPTNEKLFF. This chain uses TRBV5-1 with TRBJ1-4; D call uncertain. Trimming cost V 0 bases and J 0 bases, with 6 bases left between them. CDR1 is SGHRS, CDR2 YFSETQ, per germline. The CDR3 loop spans 15 amino acids.

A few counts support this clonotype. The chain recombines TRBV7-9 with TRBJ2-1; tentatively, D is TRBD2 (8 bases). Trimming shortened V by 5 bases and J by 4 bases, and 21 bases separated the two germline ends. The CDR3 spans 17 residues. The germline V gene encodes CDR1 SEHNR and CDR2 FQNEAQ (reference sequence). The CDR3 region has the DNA TGTGCCAGCAGCCCCCGGGGGGGACAGCGGATATACAATGAGCAGTTCTTC. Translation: CASSPRGGQRIYNEQFF.

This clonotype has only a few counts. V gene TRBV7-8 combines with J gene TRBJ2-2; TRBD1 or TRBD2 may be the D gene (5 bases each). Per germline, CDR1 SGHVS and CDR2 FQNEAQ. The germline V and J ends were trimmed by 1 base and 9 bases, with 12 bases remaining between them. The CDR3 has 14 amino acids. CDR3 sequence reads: CASSLEGPGRELFF. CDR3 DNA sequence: TGTGCCAGCAGCTTAGAGGGACCTGGCAGGGAGCTGTTTTTT.

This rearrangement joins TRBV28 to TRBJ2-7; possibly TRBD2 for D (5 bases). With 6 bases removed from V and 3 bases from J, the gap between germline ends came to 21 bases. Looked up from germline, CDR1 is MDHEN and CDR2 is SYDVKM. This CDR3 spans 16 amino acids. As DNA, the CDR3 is TGTGCCAGCAGCCCTCCCGCCCGGCGGGCGTACTACGAGCAGTACTTC. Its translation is CASSPPARRAYYEQYF.

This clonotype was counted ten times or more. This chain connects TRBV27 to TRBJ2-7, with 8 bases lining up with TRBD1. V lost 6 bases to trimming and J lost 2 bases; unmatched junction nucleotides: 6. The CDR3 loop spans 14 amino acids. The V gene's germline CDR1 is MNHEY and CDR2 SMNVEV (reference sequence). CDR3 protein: CASRPGQVAYEQYF. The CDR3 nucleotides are TGTGCCAGCAGACCGGGACAGGTGGCCTACGAGCAGTACTTC.

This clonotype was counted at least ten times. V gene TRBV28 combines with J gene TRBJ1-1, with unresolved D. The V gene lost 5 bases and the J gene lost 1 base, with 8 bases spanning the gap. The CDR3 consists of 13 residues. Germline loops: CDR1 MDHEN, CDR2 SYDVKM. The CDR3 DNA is TGTGCCAGCAGTCTGGACGAGAACACTGAAGCTTTCTTT. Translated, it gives CASSLDENTEAFF.

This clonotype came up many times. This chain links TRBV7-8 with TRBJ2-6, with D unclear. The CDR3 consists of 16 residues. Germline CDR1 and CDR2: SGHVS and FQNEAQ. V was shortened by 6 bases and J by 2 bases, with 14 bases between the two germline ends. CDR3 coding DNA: TGTGCCAGCAGTCCCAACGGTGGGGCTGGGGCCAACGTCCTGACTTTC. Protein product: CASSPNGGAGANVLTF.

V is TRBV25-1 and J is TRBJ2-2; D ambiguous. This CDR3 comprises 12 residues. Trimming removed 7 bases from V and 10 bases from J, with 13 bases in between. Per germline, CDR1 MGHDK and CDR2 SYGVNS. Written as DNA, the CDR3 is TGTGCCAGCATGGCGGCTCTATCGGAGCTGTTTTTT. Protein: CASMAALSELFF.

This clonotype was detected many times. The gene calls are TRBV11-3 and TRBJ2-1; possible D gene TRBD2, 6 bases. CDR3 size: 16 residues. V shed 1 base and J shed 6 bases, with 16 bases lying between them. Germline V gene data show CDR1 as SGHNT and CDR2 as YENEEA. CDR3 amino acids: CASSLGPGDPLNEQFF. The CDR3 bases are TGTGCCAGCAGCTTAGGGCCGGGGGACCCACTCAATGAGCAGTTCTTC. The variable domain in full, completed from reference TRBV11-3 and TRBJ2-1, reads EAGVVQSPRYKIIEKKQPVAFWCNPISGHNTLYWYLQNLGQGPELLIRYENEEAVDDSQLPKDRFSAERLKGVDSTLKIQPAELGDSAVYLCASSLGPGDPLNEQFFGPGTRLTVL.

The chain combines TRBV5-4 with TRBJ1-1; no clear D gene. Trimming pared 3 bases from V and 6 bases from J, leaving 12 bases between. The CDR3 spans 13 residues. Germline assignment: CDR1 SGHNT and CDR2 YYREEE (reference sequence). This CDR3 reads CASSSSVLAEAFF. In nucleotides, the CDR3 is TGTGCCAGCAGCTCGTCGGTCCTCGCTGAAGCTTTCTTT.

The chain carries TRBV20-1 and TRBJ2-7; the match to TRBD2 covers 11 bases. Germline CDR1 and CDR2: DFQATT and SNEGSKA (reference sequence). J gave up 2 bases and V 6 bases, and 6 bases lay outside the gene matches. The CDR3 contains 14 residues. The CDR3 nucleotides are TGCAGTGCAAGACTAGCGGGGCACACCTACGAGCAGTACTTC. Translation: CSARLAGHTYEQYF.

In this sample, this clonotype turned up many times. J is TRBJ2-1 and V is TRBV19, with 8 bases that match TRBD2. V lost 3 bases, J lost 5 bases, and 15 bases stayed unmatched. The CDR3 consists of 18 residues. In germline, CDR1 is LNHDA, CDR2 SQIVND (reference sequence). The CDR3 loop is CASSMRGVAGRGDNEQFF. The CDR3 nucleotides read TGTGCCAGTAGTATGAGGGGAGTAGCGGGACGAGGGGACAATGAGCAGTTCTTC.